This TCR beta chain was found in a study of blood T cell repertoires in COVID-19. Participants were aged about 18 to 89 years, lived in roughly 25 US areas, and enrolled virtually. Donors of Cohort 3 who recovered were those that had two negative PCRs, clearance, or symptom resolution. Germline CDR1 reads SEHNR; CDR2 reads FQNEAQ (reference sequence). V lost 1 base and J 9 bases, leaving 10 bases between the germline ends. The CDR3 spans 14 residues. Generated by immunoSEQ multiplex PCR, the TCRdb table keeps only in-frame clones and is missing some. The sample contains 170,000 or so clones, about 78% of which appear only once.

This chain connects TRBV7-9 to TRBJ1-6, with TRBD1 as a possible D gene (6 bases). The sample taken for sequencing was PBMCs or T cells enriched from blood (not recorded which). The source of this sequence is a woman aged 50 to 60 who had recovered from COVID-19. The CDR3 DNA is TGTGCCAGCAGCTTAGGGGAGGGGGGTTCACCCCTCCACTTT. Translated, it gives CASSLGEGGSPLHF. The full variable domain, in which reference TRBV7-9 and TRBJ1-6 provide the parts outside the CDR3, is DTGVSQNPRHKITKRGQNVTFRCDPISEHNRLYWYRQTLGQGPEFLTYFQNEAQLEKSRLLSDRFSAERPKGSFSTLEIQRTEQGDSAMYLCASSLGEGGSPLHFGNGTRLTVT.